This T cell receptor (beta chain) was profiled in a study of technical replicates of blood from several donors. Sequenced by immunoSEQ multiplex PCR; TCRdb stores in-frame clones only, minus some. The profile covers some 30,000 clones, with about 92% appearing a single time and 4.1% taken by the ten largest. J was trimmed by 4 bases and V by 2 bases; bases with no gene match: 6. The CDR3 runs to 15 residues. CDR1 MNHEY and CDR2 SVGAGI come from the germline V gene. The chain has TRBV6-5 and TRBJ1-2, with TRBD1 identical over 8 bases. What was sequenced was PBMCs. The receptor's source is a human donor in good health. Some clones in this sample may be carry-over from other donors' samples. The CDR3 region has the DNA TGTGCCAGCAGTTACGACGACAGGGGTGTCTATGGCTACACCTTC. It encodes CASSYDDRGVYGYTF.